Each of the 10 T cell receptor beta chains below was sequenced from the same sample in a study of blood T cells in healthy people across ages. The second PCR ran about 6 to 11 cycles with a sample-barcoded 5' primer and J-beta primers. TCRdb re-called the 5' RACE reads through MiXCR, storing one row per CDR3 protein. Of 1.5 million to 2 million distinct CDR3 sequences listed, roughly two fifths are singletons. Sequenced input: blood. The source is a human donor in good health.

The J gene is TRBJ1-1, the V gene TRBV5-1; D possibly corresponds to TRBD1 (6 bases). V lost 4 bases and J 11 bases, leaving 21 bases between the germline ends. Germline V gene lookup returns CDR1 SGHRS and CDR2 YFSETQ. This CDR3 is 14 amino acids long. The CDR3 loop reads CASSIEGGYISAFF. The CDR3 DNA sequence: TGCGCCAGCAGCATCGAAGGGGGGTATATTTCGGCTTTCTTT. The whole variable domain, remainder taken from reference TRBV5-1 and TRBJ1-1, is KAGVTQTPRYLIKTRGQQVTLSCSPISGHRSVSWYQQTPGQGLQFLFEYFSETQRNKGNFPGRFSGRQFSNSRSEMNVSTLELGDSALYLCASSIEGGYISAFFGQGTRLTVV.

J is TRBJ1-1 and V is TRBV28, with 8 bases aligning to TRBD1. The CDR3 consists of 16 residues. V was pared by 5 bases and J by 0 bases, with 8 bases of the junction left unmatched. Germline V gene sequence: CDR1 MDHEN, CDR2 SYDVKM. In DNA, the CDR3 is TGTGCCAGCAGTCCGACAGGGGTCTATGTGAACACTGAAGCTTTCTTT. Amino acid sequence: CASSPTGVYVNTEAFF.

This clonotype was observed a few times. This chain connects TRBV7-6 to TRBJ1-2; 11 bases are a match to TRBD1. V lost 4 bases and J lost 7; bases outside the gene matches: 8. This CDR3 has 15 residues. Germline-derived CDR1 and CDR2 are SGHVS and FNYEAQ. CDR3 residues: CASSYGTGGIVGYTF. The CDR3 nucleotides read TGTGCCAGCAGCTACGGGACAGGGGGTATTGTTGGCTACACCTTC. Looking up the rest from reference TRBV7-6 and TRBJ1-2 gives the full variable domain: GAGVSQSPRYKVTKRGQDVALRCDPISGHVSLYWYRQALGQGPEFLTYFNYEAQQDKSGLPNDRFSAERPEGSISTLTIQRTEQRDSAMYRCASSYGTGGIVGYTFGSGTRLTVV.

The chain carries TRBV3-1 and TRBJ2-1; 7 nucleotides match TRBD1. In germline, CDR1 is LGHDT, CDR2 YNNKEL (reference sequence). The junction had 4 bases not matched to a gene; V was cut back by 1 base and J by 7 bases. This CDR3 has 14 residues. The CDR3 region is CASSQVGTENEQFF. DNA for the CDR3: TGTGCCAGCAGCCAAGTGGGGACAGAGAATGAGCAGTTCTTC.

V is TRBV5-1 and J is TRBJ2-5, with a possible D match to TRBD1 (6 bases). Germline V gene lookup returns CDR1 SGHRS and CDR2 YFSETQ. The CDR3 runs to 15 residues. Trimming pared 0 bases from V and 4 bases from J, leaving 13 bases between. The CDR3: CASSLVTGRTETQYF. CDR3 in DNA: TGCGCCAGCAGCTTGGTGACAGGTCGCACAGAGACCCAGTACTTC.

The V call is TRBV29-1, the J call TRBJ2-5; D not resolved. Germline V gene data show CDR1 as SQVTM and CDR2 as ANQGSEA. Trimming took 3 bases from V and 11 from J, leaving 16 bases between them. The CDR3 is 12 amino acids. The CDR3: CSVEGTASEQYF. CDR3 in DNA: TGCAGCGTTGAGGGCACAGCTTCGGAGCAGTACTTC.

V is TRBV6-2 or TRBV6-3 and J is TRBJ1-1, with D possibly being TRBD1 (6 bases). CDR1 is MNHEY, CDR2 SVGEGT, per germline. Trimming pared 7 bases from V and 0 bases from J, leaving 15 bases between. CDR3 length equals 15 residues. The DNA of the CDR3 is TGTGCCAGCAAAGTCACAGGGTTTATGAACACTGAAGCTTTCTTT. It translates to CASKVTGFMNTEAFF.

The J gene is TRBJ1-4, the V gene TRBV13; no clear D gene. V dropped 5 bases and J dropped 8 bases, with 9 bases sitting between them. The V gene's germline CDR1 is PRHDT and CDR2 FYEKMQ (reference sequence). This CDR3 comprises 12 residues. CDR3 sequence reads: CASSEGREKLFF. The CDR3 DNA sequence: TGTGCCAGCAGCGAGGGTCGAGAAAAACTGTTTTTT.

The V gene is TRBV10-3, the J gene TRBJ2-1; D may be TRBD2 (5 bases). The CDR3 sequence is 14 residues long. Germline assignment: CDR1 ENHRY and CDR2 SYGVKD. V lost 9 bases and J lost 7, with 19 bases in between. As DNA, the CDR3 is TGTGCCATTGCGTCTGGGGAGACAAGTAATGAGCAGTTCTTC. Its protein product is CAIASGETSNEQFF.

The rearrangement uses TRBV27 and TRBJ2-7; possibly TRBD1 for D (5 bases). The CDR3 is 15 amino acids. Trimming took off 3 bases at V and 9 bases at J, with 21 bases between the two ends. Germline V CDR1 and CDR2: MNHEY, SMNVEV (reference sequence). The CDR3 sequence: CASSLRQLDLRGQYF. CDR3 DNA sequence: TGTGCCAGCAGTTTGAGACAGCTAGACCTACGCGGGCAGTACTTC.